This entry features one T cell receptor beta chain sequence. Its antigen is not known. This sample stems from a study of early stage breast cancer tumors. General study results and limits: In about 85% of the 16 patients, blood comparison separated tumor from normal breast.

The CDR3 is 13 amino acids. Trimming removed 1 base from V and 5 bases from J, with 8 bases in between. The germline CDR1 and CDR2 sequences are SEHNR and FQNEAQ (reference sequence). Measured with immunoSEQ multiplex PCR; TCRdb has only the in-frame clones, and not every one. The data hold 30,000 or so clones, with 74% observed a single time. The chain uses TRBV7-9 and TRBJ1-2; no clear D. The source material was blood. The sequence derives from a person aged 35 to 50 with breast cancer. CDR3 DNA: TGTGCCAGCAGCTTAGAGGCCCAATATGGCTACACCTTC. Translation: CASSLEAQYGYTF.